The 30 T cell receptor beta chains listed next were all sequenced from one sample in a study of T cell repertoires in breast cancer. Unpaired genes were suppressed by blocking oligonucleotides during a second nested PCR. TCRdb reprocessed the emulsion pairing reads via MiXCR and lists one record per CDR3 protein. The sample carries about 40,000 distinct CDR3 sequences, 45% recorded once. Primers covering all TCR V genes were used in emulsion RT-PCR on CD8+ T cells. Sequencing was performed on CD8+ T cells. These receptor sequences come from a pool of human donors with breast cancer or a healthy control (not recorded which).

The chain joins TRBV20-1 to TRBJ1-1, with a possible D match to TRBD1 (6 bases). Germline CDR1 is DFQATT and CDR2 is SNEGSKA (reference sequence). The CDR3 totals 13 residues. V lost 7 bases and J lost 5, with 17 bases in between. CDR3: CSVLKGVVTEAFF. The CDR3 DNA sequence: TGCAGTGTTCTAAAGGGGGTGGTAACTGAAGCTTTCTTT.

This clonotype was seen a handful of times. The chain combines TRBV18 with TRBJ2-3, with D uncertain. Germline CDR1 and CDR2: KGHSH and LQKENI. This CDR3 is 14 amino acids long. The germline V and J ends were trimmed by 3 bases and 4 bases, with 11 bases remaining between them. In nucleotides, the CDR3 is TGTGCCAGCTCACCTCTAGGAGTCGCAGATACGCAGTATTTT. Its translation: CASSPLGVADTQYF.

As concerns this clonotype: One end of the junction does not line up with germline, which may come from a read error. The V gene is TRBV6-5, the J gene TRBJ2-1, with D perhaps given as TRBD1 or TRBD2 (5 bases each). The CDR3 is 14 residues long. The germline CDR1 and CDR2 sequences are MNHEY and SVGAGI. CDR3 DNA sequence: TGTGCCAGCAGATACACGGGGCCCTTGGATGAGCGGTTCTTC. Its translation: CASRYTGPLDERFF.

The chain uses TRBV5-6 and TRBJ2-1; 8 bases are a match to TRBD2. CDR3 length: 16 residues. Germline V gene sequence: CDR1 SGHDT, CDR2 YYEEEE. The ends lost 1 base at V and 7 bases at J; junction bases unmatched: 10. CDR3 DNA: TGTGCCAGCAGCTTGTTCGTCCAGCGGGAGAATAATGAGCAGTTCTTC. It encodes CASSLFVQRENNEQFF.

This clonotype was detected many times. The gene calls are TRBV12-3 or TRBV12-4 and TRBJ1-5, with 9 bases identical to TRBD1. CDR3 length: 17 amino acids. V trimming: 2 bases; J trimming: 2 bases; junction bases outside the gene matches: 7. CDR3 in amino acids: CASSLTQQGAGNQPQHF. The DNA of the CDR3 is TGTGCCAGCAGTTTAACCCAACAGGGGGCTGGCAATCAGCCCCAGCATTTT.

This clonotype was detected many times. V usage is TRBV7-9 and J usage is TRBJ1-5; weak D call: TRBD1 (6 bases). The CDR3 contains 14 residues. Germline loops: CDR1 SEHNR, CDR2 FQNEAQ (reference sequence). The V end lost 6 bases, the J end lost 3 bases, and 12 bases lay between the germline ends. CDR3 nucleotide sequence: TGTGCCAGCAGTCATGGACAGTTCAATCAGCCCCAGCATTTT. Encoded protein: CASSHGQFNQPQHF.

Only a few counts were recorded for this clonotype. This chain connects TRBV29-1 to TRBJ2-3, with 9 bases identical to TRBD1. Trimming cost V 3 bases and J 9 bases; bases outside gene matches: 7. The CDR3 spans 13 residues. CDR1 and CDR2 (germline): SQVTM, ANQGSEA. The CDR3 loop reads CSVDGTGFGTQYF. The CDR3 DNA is TGCAGCGTTGACGGGACAGGGTTTGGCACGCAGTATTTT.

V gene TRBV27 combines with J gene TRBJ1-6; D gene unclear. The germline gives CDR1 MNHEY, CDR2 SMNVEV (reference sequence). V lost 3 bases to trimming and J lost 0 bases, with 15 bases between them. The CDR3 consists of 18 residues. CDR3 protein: CASSFGFGQSSYNSPLHF. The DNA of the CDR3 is TGTGCCAGCAGTTTCGGATTTGGGCAGAGCTCCTATAATTCACCCCTCCACTTT.

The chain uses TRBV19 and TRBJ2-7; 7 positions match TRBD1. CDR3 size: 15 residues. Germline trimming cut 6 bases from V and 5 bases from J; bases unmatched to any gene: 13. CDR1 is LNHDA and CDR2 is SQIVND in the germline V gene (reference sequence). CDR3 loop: CASSIEGTDYHEQYF. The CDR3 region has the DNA TGTGCCAGTAGCATCGAGGGGACAGATTACCACGAGCAGTACTTC.

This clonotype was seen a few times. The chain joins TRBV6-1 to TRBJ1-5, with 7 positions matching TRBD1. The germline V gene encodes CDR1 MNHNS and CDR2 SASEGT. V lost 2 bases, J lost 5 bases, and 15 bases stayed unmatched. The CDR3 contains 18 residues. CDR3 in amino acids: CASSERAQGSFSDQPQHF. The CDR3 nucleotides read TGTGCCAGCAGTGAACGGGCACAGGGGTCTTTCAGCGATCAGCCCCAGCATTTT.

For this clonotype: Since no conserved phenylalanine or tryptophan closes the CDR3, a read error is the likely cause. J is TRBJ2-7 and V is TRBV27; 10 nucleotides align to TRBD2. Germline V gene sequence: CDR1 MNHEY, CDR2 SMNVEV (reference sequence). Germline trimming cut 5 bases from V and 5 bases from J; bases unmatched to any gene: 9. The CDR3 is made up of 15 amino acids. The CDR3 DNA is TGTGCCAGCAGTAGGACAGCGGGAGGGCCGAACGAGCAGTACCTC. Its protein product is CASSRTAGGPNEQYL.

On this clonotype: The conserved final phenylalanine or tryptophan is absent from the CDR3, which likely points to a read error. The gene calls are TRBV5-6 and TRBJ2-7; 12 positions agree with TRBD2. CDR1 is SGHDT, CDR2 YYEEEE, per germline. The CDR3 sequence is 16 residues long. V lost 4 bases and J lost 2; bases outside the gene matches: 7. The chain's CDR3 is CASSQGLAGLAYEQYI. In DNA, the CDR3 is TGTGCCAGCAGCCAGGGACTAGCGGGTTTAGCCTACGAGCAGTACATC.

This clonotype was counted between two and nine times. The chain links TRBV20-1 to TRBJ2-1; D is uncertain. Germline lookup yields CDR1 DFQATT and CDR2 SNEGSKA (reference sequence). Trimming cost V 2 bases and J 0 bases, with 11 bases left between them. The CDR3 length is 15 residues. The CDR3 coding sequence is TGCAGTGCTAGATCCTCCTATAGCTCCTACAATGAGCAGTTCTTC. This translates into CSARSSYSSYNEQFF.

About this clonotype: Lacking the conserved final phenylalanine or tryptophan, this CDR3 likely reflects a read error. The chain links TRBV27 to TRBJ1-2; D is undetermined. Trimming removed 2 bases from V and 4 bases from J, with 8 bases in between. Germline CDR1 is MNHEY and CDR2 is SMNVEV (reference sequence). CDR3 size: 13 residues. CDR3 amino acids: CASSLNEGYGYTL. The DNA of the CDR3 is TGTGCCAGCAGTTTAAACGAGGGCTATGGCTACACCCTC.

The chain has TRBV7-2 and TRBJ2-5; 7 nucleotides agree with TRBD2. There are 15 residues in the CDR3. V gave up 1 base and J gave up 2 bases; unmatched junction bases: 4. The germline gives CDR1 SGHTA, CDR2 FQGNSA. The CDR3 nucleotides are TGTGCCAGCAGCTTAGGGGACTATCCACAAGAGACCCAGTACTTC. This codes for CASSLGDYPQETQYF.

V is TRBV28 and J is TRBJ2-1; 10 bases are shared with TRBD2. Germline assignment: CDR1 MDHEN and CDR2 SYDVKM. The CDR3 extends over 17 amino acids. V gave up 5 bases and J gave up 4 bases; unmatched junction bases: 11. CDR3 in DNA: TGTGCCAGCAGTCTAAAGCGGGGGGGCCATTTATACAATGAGCAGTTCTTC. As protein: CASSLKRGGHLYNEQFF.

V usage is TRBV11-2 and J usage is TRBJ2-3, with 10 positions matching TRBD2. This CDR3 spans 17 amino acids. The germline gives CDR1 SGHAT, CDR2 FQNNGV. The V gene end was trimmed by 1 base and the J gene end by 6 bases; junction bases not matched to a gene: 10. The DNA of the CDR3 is TGTGCCAGCAGCTTAGGCGGAACTAGCGGGAACTCCGATACGCAGTATTTT. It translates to CASSLGGTSGNSDTQYF.

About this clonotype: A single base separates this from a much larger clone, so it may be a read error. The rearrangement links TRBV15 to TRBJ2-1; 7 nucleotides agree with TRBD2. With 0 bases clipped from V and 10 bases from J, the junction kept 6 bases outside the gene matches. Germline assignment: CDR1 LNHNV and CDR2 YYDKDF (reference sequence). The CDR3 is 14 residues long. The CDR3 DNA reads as TGTGCCACCAGCAGAGAACCTAGCGGAATCGAGCAGTTCTTC. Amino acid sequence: CATSREPSGIEQFF.

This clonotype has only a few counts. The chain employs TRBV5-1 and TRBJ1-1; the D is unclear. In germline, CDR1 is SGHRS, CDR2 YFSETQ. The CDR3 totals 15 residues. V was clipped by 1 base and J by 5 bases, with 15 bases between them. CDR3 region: CASSLNDGAGTEAFF. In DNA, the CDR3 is TGCGCCAGCAGCTTGAATGACGGCGCGGGAACTGAAGCTTTCTTT. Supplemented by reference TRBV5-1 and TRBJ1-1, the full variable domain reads KAGVTQTPRYLIKTRGQQVTLSCSPISGHRSVSWYQQTPGQGLQFLFEYFSETQRNKGNFPGRFSGRQFSNSRSEMNVSTLELGDSALYLCASSLNDGAGTEAFFGQGTRLTVV.

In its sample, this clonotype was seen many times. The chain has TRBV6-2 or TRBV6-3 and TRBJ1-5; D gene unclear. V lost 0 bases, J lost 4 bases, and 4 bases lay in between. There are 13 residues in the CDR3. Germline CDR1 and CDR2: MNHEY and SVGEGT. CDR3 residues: CASSYSSNQPQHF. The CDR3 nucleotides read TGTGCCAGCAGTTACTCGAGTAATCAGCCCCAGCATTTT.

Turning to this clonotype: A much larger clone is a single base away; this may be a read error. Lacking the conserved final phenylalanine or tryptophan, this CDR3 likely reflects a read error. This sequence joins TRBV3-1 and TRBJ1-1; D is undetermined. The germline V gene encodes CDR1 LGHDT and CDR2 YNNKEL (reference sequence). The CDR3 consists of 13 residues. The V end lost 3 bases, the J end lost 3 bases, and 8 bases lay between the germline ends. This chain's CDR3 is CASSQWQYTEAFL. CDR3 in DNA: TGTGCCAGCAGCCAGTGGCAGTACACTGAAGCTTTCCTT.

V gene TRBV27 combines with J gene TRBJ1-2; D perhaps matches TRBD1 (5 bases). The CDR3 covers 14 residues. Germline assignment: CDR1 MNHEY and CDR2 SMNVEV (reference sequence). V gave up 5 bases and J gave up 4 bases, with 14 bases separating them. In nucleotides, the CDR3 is TGTGCCAGCAGTCCCGAGGGGCGCGCCTATGGCTACACCTTC. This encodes CASSPEGRAYGYTF.

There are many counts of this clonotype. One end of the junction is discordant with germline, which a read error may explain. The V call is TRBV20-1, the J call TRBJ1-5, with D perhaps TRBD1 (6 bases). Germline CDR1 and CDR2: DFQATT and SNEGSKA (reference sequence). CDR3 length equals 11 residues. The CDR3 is CSAADGTTMYF. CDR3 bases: TGCAGCGCTGCCGACGGGACAACTATGTATTTT.

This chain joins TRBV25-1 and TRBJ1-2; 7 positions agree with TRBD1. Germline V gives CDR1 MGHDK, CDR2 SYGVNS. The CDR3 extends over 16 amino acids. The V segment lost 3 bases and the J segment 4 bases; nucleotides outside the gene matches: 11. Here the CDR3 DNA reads TGTGCCAGCAGTGACGCCGGGGCAGGGGGGGTCTATGGCTACACCTTC. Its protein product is CASSDAGAGGVYGYTF.

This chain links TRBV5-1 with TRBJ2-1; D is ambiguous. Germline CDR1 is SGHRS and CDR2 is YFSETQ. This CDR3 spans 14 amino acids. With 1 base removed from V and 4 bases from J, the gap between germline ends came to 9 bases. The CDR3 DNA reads TGCGCCAGCAGCTTGACGGGTGGGTACAATGAGCAGTTCTTC. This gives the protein CASSLTGGYNEQFF. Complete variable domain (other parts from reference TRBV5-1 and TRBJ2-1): KAGVTQTPRYLIKTRGQQVTLSCSPISGHRSVSWYQQTPGQGLQFLFEYFSETQRNKGNFPGRFSGRQFSNSRSEMNVSTLELGDSALYLCASSLTGGYNEQFFGPGTRLTVL.

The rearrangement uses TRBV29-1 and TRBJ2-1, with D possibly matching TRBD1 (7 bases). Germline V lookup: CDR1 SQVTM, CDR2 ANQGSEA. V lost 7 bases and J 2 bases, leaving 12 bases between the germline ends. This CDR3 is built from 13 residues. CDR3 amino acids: CSAQGGTYNEQFF. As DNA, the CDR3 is TGCAGCGCCCAGGGGGGCACCTACAATGAGCAGTTCTTC.

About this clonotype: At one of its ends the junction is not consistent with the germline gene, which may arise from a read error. For the CDR3, the DNA is TGTGCCAGCAGTGAACAACAGGGCTATGGCTGCACCTTC. This sequence encodes CASSEQQGYGCTF. The V call is TRBV2, the J call TRBJ1-2; TRBD1 is a possible D gene (6 bases). Per the germline V gene, CDR1 is SNHLY and CDR2 is FYNNEI. The CDR3 is 13 residues long.

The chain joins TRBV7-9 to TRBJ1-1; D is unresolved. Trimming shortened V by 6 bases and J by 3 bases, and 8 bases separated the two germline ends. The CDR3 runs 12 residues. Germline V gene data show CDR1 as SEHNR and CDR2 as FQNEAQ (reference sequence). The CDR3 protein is CASRAGYTEAFF. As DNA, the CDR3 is TGTGCCAGCAGGGCTGGTTACACTGAAGCTTTCTTT. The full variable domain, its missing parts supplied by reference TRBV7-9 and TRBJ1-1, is DTGVSQNPRHKITKRGQNVTFRCDPISEHNRLYWYRQTLGQGPEFLTYFQNEAQLEKSRLLSDRFSAERPKGSFSTLEIQRTEQGDSAMYLCASRAGYTEAFFGQGTRLTVV.

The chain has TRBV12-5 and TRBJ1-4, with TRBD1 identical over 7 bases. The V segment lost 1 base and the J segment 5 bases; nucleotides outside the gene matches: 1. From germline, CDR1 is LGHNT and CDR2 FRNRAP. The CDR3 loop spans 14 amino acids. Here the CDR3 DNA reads TGTGCTAGTGGTTTGGCGACAGGGAATGAAAAACTGTTTTTT. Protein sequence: CASGLATGNEKLFF.

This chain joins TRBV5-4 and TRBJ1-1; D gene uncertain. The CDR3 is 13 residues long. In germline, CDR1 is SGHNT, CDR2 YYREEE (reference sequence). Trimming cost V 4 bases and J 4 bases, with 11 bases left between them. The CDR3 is CASSPGQVTEAFF. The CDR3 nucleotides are TGTGCCAGCAGCCCTGGGCAGGTCACTGAAGCTTTCTTT. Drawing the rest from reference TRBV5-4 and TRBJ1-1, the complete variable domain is ETGVTQSPTHLIKTRGQQVTLRCSSQSGHNTVSWYQQALGQGPQFIFQYYREEENGRGNFPPRFSGLQFPNYSSELNVNALELDDSALYLCASSPGQVTEAFFGQGTRLTVV.